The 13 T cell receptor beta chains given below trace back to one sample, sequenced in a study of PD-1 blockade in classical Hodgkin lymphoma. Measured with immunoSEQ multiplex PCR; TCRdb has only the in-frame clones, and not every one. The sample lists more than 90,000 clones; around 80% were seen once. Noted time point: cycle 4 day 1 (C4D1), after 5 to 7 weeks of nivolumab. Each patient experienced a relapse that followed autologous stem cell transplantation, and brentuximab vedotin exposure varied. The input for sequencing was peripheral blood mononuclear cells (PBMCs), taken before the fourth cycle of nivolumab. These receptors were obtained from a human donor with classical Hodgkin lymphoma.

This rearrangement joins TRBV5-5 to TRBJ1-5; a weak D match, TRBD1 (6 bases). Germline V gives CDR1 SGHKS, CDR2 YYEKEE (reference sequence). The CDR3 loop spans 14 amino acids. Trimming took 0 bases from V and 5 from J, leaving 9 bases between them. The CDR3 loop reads CASSLGQGYQPQHF. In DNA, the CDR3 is TGTGCCAGCAGCTTGGGGCAGGGGTATCAGCCCCAGCATTTT.

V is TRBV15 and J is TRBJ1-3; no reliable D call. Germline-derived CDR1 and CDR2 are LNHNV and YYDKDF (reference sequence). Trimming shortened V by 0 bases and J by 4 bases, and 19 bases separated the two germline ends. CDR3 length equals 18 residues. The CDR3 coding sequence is TGTGCCACCAGCAGAGATTGGCAGGAGCTACCAGCCGGAAACACCATATATTTT. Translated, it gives CATSRDWQELPAGNTIYF.

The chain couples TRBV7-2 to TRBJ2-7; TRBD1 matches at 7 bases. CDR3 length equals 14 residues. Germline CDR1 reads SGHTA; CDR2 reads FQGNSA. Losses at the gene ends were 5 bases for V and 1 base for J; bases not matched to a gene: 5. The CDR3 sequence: CASSRDRASYEQYF. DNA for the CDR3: TGTGCCAGCAGCCGTGACAGGGCGTCCTACGAGCAGTACTTC. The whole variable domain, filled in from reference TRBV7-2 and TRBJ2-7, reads GAGVSQSPSNKVTEKGKDVELRCDPISGHTALYWYRQSLGQGLEFLIYFQGNSAPDKSGLPSDRFSAERTGGSVSTLTIQRTQQEDSAVYLCASSRDRASYEQYFGPGTRLTVT.

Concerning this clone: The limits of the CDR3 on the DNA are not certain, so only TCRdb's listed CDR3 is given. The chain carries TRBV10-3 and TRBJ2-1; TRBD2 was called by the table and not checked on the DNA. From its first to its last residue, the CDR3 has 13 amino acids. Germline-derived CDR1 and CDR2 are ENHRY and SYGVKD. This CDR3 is CAISGDVGGGAFF.

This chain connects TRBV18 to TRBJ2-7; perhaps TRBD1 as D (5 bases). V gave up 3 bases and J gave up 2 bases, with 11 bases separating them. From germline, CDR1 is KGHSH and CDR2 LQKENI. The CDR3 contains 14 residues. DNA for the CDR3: TGTGCCAGCTCACCCTCGCAGGGCGCCTACGAGCAGTACTTC. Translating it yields CASSPSQGAYEQYF.

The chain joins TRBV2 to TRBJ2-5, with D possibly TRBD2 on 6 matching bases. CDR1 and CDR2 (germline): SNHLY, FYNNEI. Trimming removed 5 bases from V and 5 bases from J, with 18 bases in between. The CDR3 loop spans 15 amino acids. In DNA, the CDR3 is TGTGCCAGCAGTTTCGAAGCCGCGGGGCAGGAGACCCAGTACTTC. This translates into CASSFEAAGQETQYF.

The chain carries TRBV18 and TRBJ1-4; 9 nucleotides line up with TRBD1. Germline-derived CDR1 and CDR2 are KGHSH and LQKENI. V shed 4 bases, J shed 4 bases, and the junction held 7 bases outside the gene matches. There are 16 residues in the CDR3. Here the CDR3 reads CASSLTGGAFNEKLFF. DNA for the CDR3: TGTGCCAGCTCACTTACAGGGGGCGCGTTTAATGAAAAACTGTTTTTT.

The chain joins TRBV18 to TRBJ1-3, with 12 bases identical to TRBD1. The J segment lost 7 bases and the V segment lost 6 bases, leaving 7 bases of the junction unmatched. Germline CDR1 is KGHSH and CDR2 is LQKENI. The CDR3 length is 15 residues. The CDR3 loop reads CASSRGTGGENTIYF. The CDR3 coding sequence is TGTGCCAGCTCCCGTGGGACAGGGGGCGAGAACACCATATATTTT.

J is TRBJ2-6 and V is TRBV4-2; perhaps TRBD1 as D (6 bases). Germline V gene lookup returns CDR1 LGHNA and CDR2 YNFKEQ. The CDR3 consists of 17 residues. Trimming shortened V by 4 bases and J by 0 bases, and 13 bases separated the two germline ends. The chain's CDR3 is CASSRTRQVSGANVLTF. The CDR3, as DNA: TGTGCCAGCAGCCGGACGAGACAGGTCTCTGGGGCCAACGTCCTGACTTTC.

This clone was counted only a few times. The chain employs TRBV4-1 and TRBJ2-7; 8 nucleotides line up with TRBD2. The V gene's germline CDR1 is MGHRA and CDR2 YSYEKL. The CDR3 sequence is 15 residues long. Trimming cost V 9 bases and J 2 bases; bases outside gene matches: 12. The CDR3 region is CASGTPGTRTYEQYF. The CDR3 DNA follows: TGCGCCAGTGGGACCCCGGGGACTAGGACCTACGAGCAGTACTTC.

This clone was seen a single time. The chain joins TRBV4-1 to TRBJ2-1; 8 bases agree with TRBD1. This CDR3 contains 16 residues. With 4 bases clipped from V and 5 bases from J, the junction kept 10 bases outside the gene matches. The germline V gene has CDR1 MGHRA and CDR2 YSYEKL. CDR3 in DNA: TGCGCCAGCAGCCTAAACAGGGGGGTACGTGACAATGAGCAGTTCTTC. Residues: CASSLNRGVRDNEQFF.

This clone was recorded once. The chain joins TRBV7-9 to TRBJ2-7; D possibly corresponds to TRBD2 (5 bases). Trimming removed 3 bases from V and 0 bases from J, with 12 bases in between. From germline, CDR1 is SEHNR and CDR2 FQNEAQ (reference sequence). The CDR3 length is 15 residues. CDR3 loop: CASSLVPGISYEQYF. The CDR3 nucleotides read TGTGCCAGCAGCTTGGTACCGGGGATCTCCTACGAGCAGTACTTC.

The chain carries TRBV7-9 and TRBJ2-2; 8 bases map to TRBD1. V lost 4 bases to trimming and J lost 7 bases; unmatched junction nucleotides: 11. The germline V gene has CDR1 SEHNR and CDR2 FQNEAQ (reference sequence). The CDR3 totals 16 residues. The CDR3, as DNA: TGTGCCAGCAGCTCAAAGGACAGGGTTGAAAGCGGGGAGCTGTTTTTT. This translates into CASSSKDRVESGELFF.